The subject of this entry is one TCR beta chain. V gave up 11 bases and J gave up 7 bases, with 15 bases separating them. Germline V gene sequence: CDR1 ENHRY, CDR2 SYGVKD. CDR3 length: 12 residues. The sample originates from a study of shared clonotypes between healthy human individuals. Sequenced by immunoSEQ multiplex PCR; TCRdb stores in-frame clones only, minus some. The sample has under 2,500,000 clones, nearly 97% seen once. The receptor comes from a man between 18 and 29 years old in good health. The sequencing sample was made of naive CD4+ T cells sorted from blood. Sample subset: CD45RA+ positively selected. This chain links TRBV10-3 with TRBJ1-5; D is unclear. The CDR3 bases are TGTGCCGCATCCGCCGTTGGGCAGCCCCAGCATTTT. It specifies CAASAVGQPQHF.